This T cell receptor beta chain is from a study of vaccination effects on CD4 cells after COVID-19. Points from the study as a whole: Substantial clonal contraction characterized both infection- and vaccine-induced clones late after vaccination.

A remark on this clone: Its antigen is unknown.

Expansion of antigen-specific CD4+ T cells with viral peptide pools was carried out by the ViraFEST assay before sequencing. Isolation of CD4+ T cells took place after approximately 10 days of culture. None of the vaccinated had previously contracted SARS-CoV-2, and their nucleocapsid antibodies tested negative. In culture with 10 IU/ml IL-2 and about 9.7 ug/ml peptides, PBMC were grown at two million per well. Cells had half their medium changed to IL-2 medium on days 3 and 7. Profiled with immunoSEQ multiplex PCR; TCRdb holds only in-frame clones, not every one. The sample includes 30,000 to 45,000 clones, around 68% of them seen just once. This sequence was found in a human donor who received a COVID-19 vaccine. Material: CD4+ T cells from PBMCs cultured with SARS-CoV-2 spike peptides, obtained before COVID-19 vaccination.

This chain's CDR3 is CASSLAVGGQLFF. The CDR3 DNA reads TGTGCCAGCAGCTTAGCAGTCGGGGGACAGCTGTTTTTT. The chain is built from TRBV11-2 and TRBJ2-2, with TRBD2 as a possible D gene (6 bases). V was clipped by 1 base and J by 12 bases, with 12 bases between them. The CDR3 runs 13 residues. From germline, CDR1 is SGHAT and CDR2 FQNNGV. Using reference TRBV11-2 and TRBJ2-2 for the parts outside the CDR3, the full variable domain is EAGVAQSPRYKIIEKRQSVAFWCNPISGHATLYWYQQILGQGPKLLIQFQNNGVVDDSQLPKDRFSAERLKGVDSTLKIQPAKLEDSAVYLCASSLAVGGQLFFGEGSRLTVL.